The rows below give T cell receptor beta chains drawn from one sample of a study of blood T cell repertoires in COVID-19. Profiled with immunoSEQ multiplex PCR; TCRdb holds only in-frame clones, not every one. The sample has 160,000 or so clones, around 92% seen once. What was sequenced was peripheral blood. These receptors all stem from a man aged 60 to 69 with acute or convalescent COVID-19. CDR3s include the opening cysteine and the closing phenylalanine or tryptophan. A D gene is named only where the DNA matches it firmly. Only some rows state a clone size, as once, few, many or a class for expanded clones.

CDR3nt: TGCAGTGCTCGTGAAGACAGGGGGCGTCAGGGCTACACCTTC
CDR3aa: CSAREDRGRQGYTF
d_gene: TRBD1
j_gene: TRBJ1-2
abundance: NA
v_gene: TRBV20-1

CDR3nt: TGTGCCAGCAGTGATCCGGACAGGGGGCTCTGGGATCAGCCCCAGCATTTT
CDR3aa: CASSDPDRGLWDQPQHF
d_gene: TRBD1
j_gene: TRBJ1-5
abundance: once
v_gene: TRBV6-4

CDR3nt: TGTGCCAGCAGCTTGGAGACAGGGAATTCCGGGGAGCTGTTTTTT
CDR3aa: CASSLETGNSGELFF
d_gene: TRBD1
j_gene: TRBJ2-2
abundance: NA
v_gene: TRBV5-4

CDR3nt: TGCGCCAGCAGCTTAGGCAGCGAGGGTGAAAAACTGTTTTTT
CDR3aa: CASSLGSEGEKLFF
d_gene: NA
j_gene: TRBJ1-4
abundance: NA
v_gene: TRBV5-1

CDR3nt: TGTGCCAGCAGCTTGATGGCGGGGCTTTTCTACGAGCAGTACTTC
CDR3aa: CASSLMAGLFYEQYF
d_gene: NA
j_gene: TRBJ2-7
abundance: NA
v_gene: TRBV5-8

CDR3nt: TGCGCCAGCAGTCCCGAGGGGGGGAAAGGTAACACCATATATTTT
CDR3aa: CASSPEGGKGNTIYF
d_gene: NA
j_gene: TRBJ1-3
abundance: NA
v_gene: TRBV5-1

CDR3nt: TGTGCCAGCAGTGATTTTGGCGGAGATACGCAGTATTTT
CDR3aa: CASSDFGGDTQYF
d_gene: NA
j_gene: TRBJ2-3
abundance: NA
v_gene: TRBV6-4

CDR3nt: TGTGCCAGCAGCCTAGACCTGGTTAGGGGACAGCCCCAGCATTTT
CDR3aa: CASSLDLVRGQPQHF
d_gene: NA
j_gene: TRBJ1-5
abundance: NA
v_gene: TRBV7-2

CDR3nt: TGTGCCAGCAGCTTATTGTACGGGAGTCCAGAGACCCAGTACTTC
CDR3aa: CASSLLYGSPETQYF
d_gene: NA
j_gene: TRBJ2-5
abundance: NA
v_gene: TRBV7-2

CDR3nt: TGTGCCAGCAGCCCGGGGTCGGGGAACACTGAAGCTTTCTTT
CDR3aa: CASSPGSGNTEAFF
d_gene: NA
j_gene: TRBJ1-1
abundance: NA
v_gene: TRBV6-1

CDR3nt: TGTGCCAGTAGTATGTCAGGTGGTAATGAAAAACTGTTTTTT
CDR3aa: CASSMSGGNEKLFF
d_gene: NA
j_gene: TRBJ1-4
abundance: NA
v_gene: TRBV19

CDR3nt: TGTGCCAGCAGACCCACAGGGGGCAGGGGCCCGTACGAGCAGTACTTC
CDR3aa: CASRPTGGRGPYEQYF
d_gene: TRBD1
j_gene: TRBJ2-7
abundance: NA
v_gene: TRBV11-1

CDR3nt: TGTGCCAGTTCGGTAGGGGGTCTTTCACCCCTCCACTTT
CDR3aa: CASSVGGLSPLHF
d_gene: NA
j_gene: TRBJ1-6
abundance: once
v_gene: TRBV19

CDR3nt: TGTGCCAGCAGCTTTCGCGGGACAGGGGCCTACAATGAGCAGTTCTTC
CDR3aa: CASSFRGTGAYNEQFF
d_gene: TRBD1
j_gene: TRBJ2-1
abundance: NA
v_gene: TRBV11-3

CDR3nt: TGTGCCGTGCGTAGCGGGGGGCTAAGCACAGATACGCAGTATTTT
CDR3aa: CAVRSGGLSTDTQYF
d_gene: TRBD2
j_gene: TRBJ2-3
abundance: NA
v_gene: TRBV7-7

CDR3nt: TGTGCCAGCAGCCCGGGACAAGTTTACAATGAGCAGTTCTTC
CDR3aa: CASSPGQVYNEQFF
d_gene: NA
j_gene: TRBJ2-1
abundance: NA
v_gene: TRBV7-3

CDR3nt: TGTGCCAGTAGTATACAGGGGGCTGATAATTCACCCCTCCACTTT
CDR3aa: CASSIQGADNSPLHF
d_gene: TRBD1
j_gene: TRBJ1-6
abundance: few
v_gene: TRBV19

CDR3nt: TGTGCCAGCAGCGTAGCTACGGGGGGGCAAGGAGAGACCCAGTACTTC
CDR3aa: CASSVATGGQGETQYF
d_gene: TRBD2
j_gene: TRBJ2-5
abundance: NA
v_gene: TRBV9

CDR3nt: TGTGCCAGCAGAGTAGGGGGCGCGGGGGAAAAACTGTTTTTT
CDR3aa: CASRVGGAGEKLFF
d_gene: TRBD1
j_gene: TRBJ1-4
abundance: NA
v_gene: TRBV6-5

CDR3nt: TGTGCCAGCAGCACCCGGACAGGGAACACTGAAGCTTTCTTT
CDR3aa: CASSTRTGNTEAFF
d_gene: TRBD1
j_gene: TRBJ1-1
abundance: NA
v_gene: TRBV9

CDR3nt: TGTGCCAGCAGCTTGGGTCAGGGCAGGGGAGACTATGGCTACACCTTC
CDR3aa: CASSLGQGRGDYGYTF
d_gene: NA
j_gene: TRBJ1-2
abundance: NA
v_gene: TRBV5-4

CDR3nt: TGTGCCAGCAGTTACAGTCAGAATTCACCCCTCCACTTT
CDR3aa: CASSYSQNSPLHF
d_gene: NA
j_gene: TRBJ1-6
abundance: NA
v_gene: TRBV6-5

CDR3nt: TGTGCCAGCAGCTTTGAAGGCGGCGGCAATCAGCCCCAGCATTTT
CDR3aa: CASSFEGGGNQPQHF
d_gene: NA
j_gene: TRBJ1-5
abundance: NA
v_gene: TRBV5-6

CDR3nt: TGTGCCAGCAGTCCCAACGGGGGAGAAAAACTGTTTTTT
CDR3aa: CASSPNGGEKLFF
d_gene: NA
j_gene: TRBJ1-4
abundance: NA
v_gene: TRBV27

CDR3nt: TGCGCCAGCAGCTTGCAGGGCTTCTCTGGAAACACCATATATTTT
CDR3aa: CASSLQGFSGNTIYF
d_gene: NA
j_gene: TRBJ1-3
abundance: NA
v_gene: TRBV5-1

CDR3nt: TGTGCTAGTGGTTTGGGACCAGGGGCCGAGCAGTACTTC
CDR3aa: CASGLGPGAEQYF
d_gene: NA
j_gene: TRBJ2-7
abundance: NA
v_gene: TRBV12-5